This entry is about one T cell receptor beta chain. No antigen is known for it. The length of the CDR3 is 15 residues. The ends lost 3 bases at V and 6 bases at J; junction bases unmatched: 3. Germline CDR1 and CDR2: KGHSH and LQKENI. The source of the sample is a study of cytomegalovirus exposure and HLA in healthy donors. Vbeta (60) and Jbeta (13) primers were used in the PCR. Assay: immunoSEQ multiplex PCR; the TCRdb copy retains only in-frame clones and omits some. Among some 140,000 clones listed, around 80% were seen once. Study-wide points: Later analysis placed DRB1 highest and HLA-C lowest in TCR association rates, which differed by HLA locus. Productive rates of about 90% or about 30% were seen for most TCR beta V segments in an earlier analysis.

This rearrangement joins TRBV18 to TRBJ2-2; 11 bases agree with TRBD2. This receptor was identified in a man between 25 and 39 years old in good health. Sequencing input: PBMCs. The CDR3 spells CASSPLLAGAGELFF. CDR3 bases: TGTGCCAGCTCACCGCTACTAGCGGGAGCCGGGGAGCTGTTTTTT.